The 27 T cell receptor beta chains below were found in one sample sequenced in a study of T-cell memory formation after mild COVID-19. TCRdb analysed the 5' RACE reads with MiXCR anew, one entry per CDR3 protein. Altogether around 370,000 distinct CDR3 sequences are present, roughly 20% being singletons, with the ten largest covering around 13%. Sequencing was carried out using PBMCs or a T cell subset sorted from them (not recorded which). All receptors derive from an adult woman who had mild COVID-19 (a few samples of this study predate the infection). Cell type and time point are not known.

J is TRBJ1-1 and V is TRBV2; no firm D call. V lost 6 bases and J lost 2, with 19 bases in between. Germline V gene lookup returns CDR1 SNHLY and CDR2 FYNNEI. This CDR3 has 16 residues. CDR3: CASSEPLDTDNTEAFF. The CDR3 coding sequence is TGTGCCAGCAGCGAGCCCCTTGACACAGATAACACTGAAGCTTTCTTT.

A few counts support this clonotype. CDR3 region: CASSHDRGPGAYEQYF. In DNA, the CDR3 is TGTGCCAGCAGCCACGACAGGGGGCCAGGGGCCTACGAGCAGTACTTC. The J gene is TRBJ2-7, the V gene TRBV3-1, with TRBD1 identical over 10 bases. Germline V gene data show CDR1 as LGHDT and CDR2 as YNNKEL (reference sequence). The V gene end was trimmed by 3 bases and the J gene end by 2 bases; junction bases not matched to a gene: 7. CDR3 length equals 16 residues.

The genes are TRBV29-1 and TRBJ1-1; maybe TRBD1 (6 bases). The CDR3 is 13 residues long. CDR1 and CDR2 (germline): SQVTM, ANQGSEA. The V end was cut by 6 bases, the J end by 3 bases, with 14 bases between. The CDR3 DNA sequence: TGCAGCGTCAACAGGGTCCAGGACACTGAAGCTTTCTTT. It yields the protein CSVNRVQDTEAFF.

CDR3 nucleotide sequence: TGCAGTGCTAGAGAGGACTCCTACGAGCAGTACTTC. Protein sequence: CSAREDSYEQYF. V usage is TRBV20-1 and J usage is TRBJ2-7; D is uncertain. The length of the CDR3 is 12 residues. V was shortened by 0 bases and J by 0 bases, with 3 bases between the two germline ends. In germline, CDR1 is DFQATT, CDR2 SNEGSKA (reference sequence).

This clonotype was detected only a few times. CDR3 DNA: TGTGCCAGCAGTTACTGCCCGACTCCAAGTTTGGAAGAGACCCAGTACTTC. Translating gives CASSYCPTPSLEETQYF. The rearrangement joins TRBV6-2 or TRBV6-3 to TRBJ2-5; D unresolved. From germline, CDR1 is MNHEY and CDR2 SVGEGT. V lost 1 base and J lost 3, with 18 bases in between. This CDR3 is 17 amino acids long.

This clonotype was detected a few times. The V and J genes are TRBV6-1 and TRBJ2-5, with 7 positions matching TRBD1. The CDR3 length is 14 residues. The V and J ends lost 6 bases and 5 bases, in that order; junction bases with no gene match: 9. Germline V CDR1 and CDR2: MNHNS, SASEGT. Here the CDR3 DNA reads TGTGCCAGCAGCCGAGACAGGGATTTTGAGACCCAGTACTTC. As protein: CASSRDRDFETQYF.

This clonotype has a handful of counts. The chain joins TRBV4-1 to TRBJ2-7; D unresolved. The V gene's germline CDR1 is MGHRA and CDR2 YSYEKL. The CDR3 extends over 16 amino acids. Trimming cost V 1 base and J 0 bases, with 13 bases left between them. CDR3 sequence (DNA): TGCGCCAGCAGCCAAGGTTCTTGGACGGACTCCTACGAGCAGTACTTC. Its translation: CASSQGSWTDSYEQYF.

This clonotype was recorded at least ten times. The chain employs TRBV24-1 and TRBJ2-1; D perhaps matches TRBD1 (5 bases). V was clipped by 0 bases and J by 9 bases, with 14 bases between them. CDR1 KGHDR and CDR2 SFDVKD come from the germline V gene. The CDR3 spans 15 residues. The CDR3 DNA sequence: TGTGCCACCAGTGATTTGGCAGGGATCGGTAGTGAGCAGTTCTTC. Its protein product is CATSDLAGIGSEQFF.

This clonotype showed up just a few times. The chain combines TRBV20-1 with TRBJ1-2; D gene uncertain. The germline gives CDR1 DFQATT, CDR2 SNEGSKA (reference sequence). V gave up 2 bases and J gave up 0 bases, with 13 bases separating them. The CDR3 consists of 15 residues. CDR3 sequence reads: CSARNPGTANYGYTF. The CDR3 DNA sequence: TGCAGTGCTAGAAATCCTGGTACCGCTAACTATGGCTACACCTTC.

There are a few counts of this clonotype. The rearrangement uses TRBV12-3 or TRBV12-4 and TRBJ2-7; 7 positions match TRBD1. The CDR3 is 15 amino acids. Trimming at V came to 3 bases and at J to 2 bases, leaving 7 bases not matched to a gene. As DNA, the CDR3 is TGTGCCAGCAGTTTGGAGACAGGGAACGCCTACGAGCAGTACTTC. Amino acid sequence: CASSLETGNAYEQYF.

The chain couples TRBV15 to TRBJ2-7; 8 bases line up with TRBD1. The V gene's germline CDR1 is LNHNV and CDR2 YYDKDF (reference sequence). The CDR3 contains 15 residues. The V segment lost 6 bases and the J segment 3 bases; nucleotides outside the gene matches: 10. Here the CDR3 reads CATSAAGGQNYEQYF. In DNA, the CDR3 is TGTGCCACCAGTGCCGCAGGGGGCCAAAACTACGAGCAGTACTTC. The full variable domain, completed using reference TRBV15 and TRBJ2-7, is DAMVIQNPRYQVTQFGKPVTLSCSQTLNHNVMYWYQQKSSQAPKLLFHYYDKDFNNEADTPDNFQSRRPNTSFCFLDIRSPGLGDTAMYLCATSAAGGQNYEQYFGPGTRLTVT.

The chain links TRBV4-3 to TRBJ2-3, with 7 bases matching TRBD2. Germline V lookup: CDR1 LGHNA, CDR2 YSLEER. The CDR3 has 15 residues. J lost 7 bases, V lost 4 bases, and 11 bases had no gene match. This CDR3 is CASSRGSGPSYTQYF. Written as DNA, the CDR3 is TGCGCCAGCAGCCGGGGTAGCGGGCCCTCGTATACGCAGTATTTT.

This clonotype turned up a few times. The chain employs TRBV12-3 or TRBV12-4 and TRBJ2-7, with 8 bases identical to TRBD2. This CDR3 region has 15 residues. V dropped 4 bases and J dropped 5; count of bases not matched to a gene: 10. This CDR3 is CASSYSPGGSNEQYF. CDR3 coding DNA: TGTGCCAGCAGTTATTCGCCGGGAGGGAGCAACGAGCAGTACTTC.

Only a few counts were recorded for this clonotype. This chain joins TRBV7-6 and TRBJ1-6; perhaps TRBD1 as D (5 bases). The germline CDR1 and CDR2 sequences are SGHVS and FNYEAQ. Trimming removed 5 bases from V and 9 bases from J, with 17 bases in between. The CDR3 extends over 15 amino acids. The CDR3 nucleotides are TGTGCCAGCAGCCGACTCGGAGGGGTGACTTCACCCCTCCACTTT. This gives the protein CASSRLGGVTSPLHF. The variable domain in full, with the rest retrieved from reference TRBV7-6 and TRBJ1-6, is GAGVSQSPRYKVTKRGQDVALRCDPISGHVSLYWYRQALGQGPEFLTYFNYEAQQDKSGLPNDRFSAERPEGSISTLTIQRTEQRDSAMYRCASSRLGGVTSPLHFGNGTRLTVT.

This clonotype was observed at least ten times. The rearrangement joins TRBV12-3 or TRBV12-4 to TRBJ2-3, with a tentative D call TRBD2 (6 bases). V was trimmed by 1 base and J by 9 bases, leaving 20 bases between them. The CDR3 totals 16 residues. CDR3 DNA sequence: TGTGCCAGCAGTTTAGGAGGTGGGGCAGCACGGGGGACGCAGTATTTT. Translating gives CASSLGGGAARGTQYF.

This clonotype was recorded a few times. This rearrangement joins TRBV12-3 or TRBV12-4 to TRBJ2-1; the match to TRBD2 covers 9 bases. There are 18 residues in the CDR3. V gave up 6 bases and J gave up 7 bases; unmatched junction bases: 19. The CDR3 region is CASRARSPAGGPINEQFF. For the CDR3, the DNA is TGTGCCAGCAGGGCCCGGAGCCCAGCGGGAGGCCCAATTAATGAGCAGTTCTTC.

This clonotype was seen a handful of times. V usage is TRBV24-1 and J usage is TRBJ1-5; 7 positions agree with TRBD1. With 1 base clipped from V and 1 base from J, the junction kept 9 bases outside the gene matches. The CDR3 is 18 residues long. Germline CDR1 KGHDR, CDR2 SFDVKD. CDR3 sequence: CATSDFGRGRGSNQPQHF. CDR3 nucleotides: TGTGCCACCAGTGATTTTGGCAGGGGGAGAGGGAGCAATCAGCCCCAGCATTTT.

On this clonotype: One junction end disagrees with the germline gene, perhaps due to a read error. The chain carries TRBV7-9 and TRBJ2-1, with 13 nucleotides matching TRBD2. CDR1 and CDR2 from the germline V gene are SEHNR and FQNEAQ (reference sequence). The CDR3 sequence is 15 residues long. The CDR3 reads CSSSSATSGRNEQFF. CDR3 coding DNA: TGTTCCAGCAGCTCCGCGACTAGCGGGAGGAATGAGCAGTTCTTC.

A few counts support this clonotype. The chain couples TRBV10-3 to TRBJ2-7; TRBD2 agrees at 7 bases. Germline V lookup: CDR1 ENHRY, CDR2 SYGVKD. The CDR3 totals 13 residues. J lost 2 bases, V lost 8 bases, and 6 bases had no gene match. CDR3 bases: TGTGCCATCGGAGAGCGGGGAGCCTACGAGCAGTACTTC. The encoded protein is CAIGERGAYEQYF.

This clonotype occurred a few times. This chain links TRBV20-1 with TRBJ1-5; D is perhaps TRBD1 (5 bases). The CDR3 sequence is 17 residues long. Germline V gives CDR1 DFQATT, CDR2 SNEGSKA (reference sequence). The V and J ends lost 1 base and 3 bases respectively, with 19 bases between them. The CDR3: CSARAESDSTVNQPQHF. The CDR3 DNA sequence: TGCAGTGCTAGAGCCGAGTCCGACAGCACCGTCAATCAGCCCCAGCATTTT.

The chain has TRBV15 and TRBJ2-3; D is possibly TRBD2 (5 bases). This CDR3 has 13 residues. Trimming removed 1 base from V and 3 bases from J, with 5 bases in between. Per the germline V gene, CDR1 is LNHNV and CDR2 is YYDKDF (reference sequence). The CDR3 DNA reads TGTGCCACCAGCAGAGGGGAGACAGATACGCAGTATTTT. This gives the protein CATSRGETDTQYF.

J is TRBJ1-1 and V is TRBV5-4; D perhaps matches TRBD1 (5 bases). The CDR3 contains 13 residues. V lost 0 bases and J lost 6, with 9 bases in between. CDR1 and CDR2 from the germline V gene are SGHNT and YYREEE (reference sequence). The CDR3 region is CASSLAPGAEAFF. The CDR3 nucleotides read TGTGCCAGCAGCTTGGCGCCGGGGGCTGAAGCTTTCTTT.

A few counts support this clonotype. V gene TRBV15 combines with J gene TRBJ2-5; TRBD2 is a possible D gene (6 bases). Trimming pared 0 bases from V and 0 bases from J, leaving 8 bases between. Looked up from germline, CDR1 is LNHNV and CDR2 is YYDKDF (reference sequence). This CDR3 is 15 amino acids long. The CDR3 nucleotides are TGTGCCACCAGCAGAGATGGGGGGTACCAAGAGACCCAGTACTTC. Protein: CATSRDGGYQETQYF.

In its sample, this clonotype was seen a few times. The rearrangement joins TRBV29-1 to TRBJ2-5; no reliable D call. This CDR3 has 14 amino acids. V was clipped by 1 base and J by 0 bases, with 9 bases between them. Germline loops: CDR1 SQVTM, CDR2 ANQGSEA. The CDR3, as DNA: TGCAGCGTTGAAGGCACCGCAAACCAAGAGACCCAGTACTTC. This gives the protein CSVEGTANQETQYF.

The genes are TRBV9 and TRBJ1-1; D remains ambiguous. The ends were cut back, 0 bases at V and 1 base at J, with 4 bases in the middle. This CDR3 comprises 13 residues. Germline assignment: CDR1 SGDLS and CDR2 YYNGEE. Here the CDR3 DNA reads TGTGCCAGCAGCGTAGGAAAGAACACTGAAGCTTTCTTT. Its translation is CASSVGKNTEAFF.

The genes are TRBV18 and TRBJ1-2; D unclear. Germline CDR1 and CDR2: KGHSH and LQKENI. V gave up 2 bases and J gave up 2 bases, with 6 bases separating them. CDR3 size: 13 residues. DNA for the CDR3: TGTGCCAGCTCACCAGAACAGAACTATGGCTACACCTTC. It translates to CASSPEQNYGYTF.

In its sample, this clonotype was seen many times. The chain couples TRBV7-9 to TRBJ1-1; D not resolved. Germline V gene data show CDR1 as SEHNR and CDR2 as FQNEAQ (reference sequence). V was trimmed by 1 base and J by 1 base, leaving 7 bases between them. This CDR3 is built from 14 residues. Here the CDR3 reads CASSLGHTNTEAFF. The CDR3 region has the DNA TGTGCCAGCAGCTTAGGGCACACGAACACTGAAGCTTTCTTT.